One sample yielded the 8 T cell receptor beta chains listed below, sequenced in a study of blood T cell repertoires in COVID-19. The table came from immunoSEQ multiplex PCR; TCRdb's copy has only in-frame clones and leaves some out. In the table there are 350,000 to 400,000 clones, approximately 91% of which are singletons. Sequenced material: PBMCs or T cells enriched from blood (not recorded which). The receptors derive from a woman aged 40 to 49 who had been exposed to COVID-19.

The gene calls are TRBV29-1 and TRBJ1-2; 8 positions match TRBD1. The trim removed 2 bases at V and 6 bases at J, leaving 8 bases unmatched. There are 14 residues in the CDR3. Per germline, CDR1 SQVTM and CDR2 ANQGSEA. Written as DNA, the CDR3 is TGCAGCGTTGAAACAGGGGGTAAGAAGCATGGCTACACCTTC. Amino acid sequence: CSVETGGKKHGYTF.

This rearrangement joins TRBV28 to TRBJ1-1, with 12 bases identical to TRBD1. Germline CDR1 and CDR2: MDHEN and SYDVKM. The CDR3 consists of 17 residues. V shed 2 bases, J shed 3 bases, and the junction held 7 bases outside the gene matches. CDR3 DNA sequence: TGTGCCAGCAGTTTAATGGGACAGGGGGCGCGGTACACTGAAGCTTTCTTT. It specifies CASSLMGQGARYTEAFF.

The chain has TRBV30 and TRBJ2-2; 8 nucleotides line up with TRBD1. V trimming: 4 bases; J trimming: 2 bases; junction bases outside the gene matches: 3. This CDR3 is 14 amino acids long. Germline-derived CDR1 and CDR2 are GTSNPN and SVGIG (reference sequence). CDR3 DNA sequence: TGTGCCTGGAAGACAGGGGCCAACACCGGGGAGCTGTTTTTT. Encoded protein: CAWKTGANTGELFF.

V usage is TRBV6-5 and J usage is TRBJ1-2; D is perhaps TRBD1 (5 bases). The CDR3 consists of 13 residues. Germline-derived CDR1 and CDR2 are MNHEY and SVGAGI. V lost 6 bases and J 8 bases, leaving 16 bases between the germline ends. The CDR3: CASSRGQEGGYTF. The DNA for the CDR3 is TGTGCCAGCAGCCGAGGACAAGAAGGCGGCTACACCTTC.

The V gene is TRBV27, the J gene TRBJ1-6; D is uncertain. The CDR3 is 13 residues long. Looked up from germline, CDR1 is MNHEY and CDR2 is SMNVEV (reference sequence). Between the trimmed V and J ends, which lost 3 bases and 5 bases, there was a span of 5 bases. Here the CDR3 reads CASSLTNNSPLHF. The CDR3 coding sequence is TGTGCCAGCAGTTTGACTAATAATTCACCCCTCCACTTT.

The CDR3 protein is CASSLGVAEAFF. The CDR3 DNA follows: TGCGCCAGCAGCTTGGGCGTAGCTGAAGCTTTCTTT. V and J are TRBV5-1 and TRBJ1-1, with D unclear. Germline loops: CDR1 SGHRS, CDR2 YFSETQ. V lost 0 bases to trimming and J lost 6 bases, with 6 bases between them. This CDR3 has 12 amino acids. The variable domain in full, completed from reference TRBV5-1 and TRBJ1-1, reads KAGVTQTPRYLIKTRGQQVTLSCSPISGHRSVSWYQQTPGQGLQFLFEYFSETQRNKGNFPGRFSGRQFSNSRSEMNVSTLELGDSALYLCASSLGVAEAFFGQGTRLTVV.

V usage is TRBV19 and J usage is TRBJ2-3; D may be TRBD2 (6 bases). The CDR3 covers 13 residues. CDR1 is LNHDA, CDR2 SQIVND, per germline (reference sequence). Between the trimmed V and J ends, which lost 3 bases and 5 bases, there was a span of 9 bases. This CDR3 is CASSIQGGDTQYF. DNA for the CDR3: TGTGCCAGTAGTATCCAGGGAGGAGATACGCAGTATTTT.

This chain joins TRBV12-3 or TRBV12-4 and TRBJ1-2, with D perhaps matching TRBD1 (5 bases). The length of the CDR3 is 12 residues. V was pared by 4 bases and J by 7 bases, with 10 bases between. The CDR3 sequence is CASSYGGFGYTF. CDR3 DNA sequence: TGTGCCAGCAGTTATGGGGGGTTTGGCTACACCTTC.